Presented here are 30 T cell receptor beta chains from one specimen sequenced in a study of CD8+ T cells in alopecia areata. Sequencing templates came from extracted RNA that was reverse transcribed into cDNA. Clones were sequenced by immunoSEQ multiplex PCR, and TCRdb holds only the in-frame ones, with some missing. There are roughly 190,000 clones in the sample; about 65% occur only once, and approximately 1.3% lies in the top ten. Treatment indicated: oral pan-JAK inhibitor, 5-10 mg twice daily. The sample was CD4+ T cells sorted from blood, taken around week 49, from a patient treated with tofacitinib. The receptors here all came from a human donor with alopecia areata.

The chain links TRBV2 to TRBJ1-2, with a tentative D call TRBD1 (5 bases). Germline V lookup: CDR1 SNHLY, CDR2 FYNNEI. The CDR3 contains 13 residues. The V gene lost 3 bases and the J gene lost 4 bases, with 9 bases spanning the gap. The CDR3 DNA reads TGTGCCAGCAGTGACCAGGGCGTCTATGGCTACACCTTC. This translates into CASSDQGVYGYTF.

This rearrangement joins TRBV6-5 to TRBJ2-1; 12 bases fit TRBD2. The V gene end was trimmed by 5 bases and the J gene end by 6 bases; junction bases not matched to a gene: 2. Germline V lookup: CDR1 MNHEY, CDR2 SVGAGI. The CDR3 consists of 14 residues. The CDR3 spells CASSLAGGGNEQFF. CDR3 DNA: TGTGCCAGCAGTCTAGCGGGGGGGGGCAATGAGCAGTTCTTC.

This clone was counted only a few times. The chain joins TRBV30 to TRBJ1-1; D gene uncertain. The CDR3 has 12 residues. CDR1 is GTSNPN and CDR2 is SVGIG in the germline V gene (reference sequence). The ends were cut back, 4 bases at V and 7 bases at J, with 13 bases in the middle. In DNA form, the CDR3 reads TGTGCCTGGACCCGGGGTGGAAGTGAAGCTTTCTTT. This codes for CAWTRGGSEAFF. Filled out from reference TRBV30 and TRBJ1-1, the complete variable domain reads SQTIHQWPATLVQPVGSPLSLECTVEGTSNPNLYWYRQAAGRGLQLLFYSVGIGQISSEVPQNLSASRPQDRQFILSSKKLLLSDSGFYLCAWTRGGSEAFFGQGTRLTVV.

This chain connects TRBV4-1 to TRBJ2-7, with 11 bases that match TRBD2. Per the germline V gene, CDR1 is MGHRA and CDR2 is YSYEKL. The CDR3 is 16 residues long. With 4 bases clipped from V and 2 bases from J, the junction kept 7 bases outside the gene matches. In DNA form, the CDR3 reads TGCGCCAGCAGCCCATTACTAGCGGGGGCTCCCTACGAGCAGTACTTC. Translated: CASSPLLAGAPYEQYF.

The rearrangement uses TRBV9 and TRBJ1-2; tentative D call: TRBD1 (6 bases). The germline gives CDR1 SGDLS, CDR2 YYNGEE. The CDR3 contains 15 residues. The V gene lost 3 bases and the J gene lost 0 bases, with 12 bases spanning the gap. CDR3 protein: CASSARDTANYGYTF. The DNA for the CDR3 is TGTGCCAGCAGCGCCCGGGACACAGCTAACTATGGCTACACCTTC. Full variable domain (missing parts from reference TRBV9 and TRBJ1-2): DSGVTQTPKHLITATGQRVTLRCSPRSGDLSVYWYQQSLDQGLQFLIQYYNGEERAKGNILERFSAQQFPDLHSELNLSSLELGDSALYFCASSARDTANYGYTFGSGTRLTVV.

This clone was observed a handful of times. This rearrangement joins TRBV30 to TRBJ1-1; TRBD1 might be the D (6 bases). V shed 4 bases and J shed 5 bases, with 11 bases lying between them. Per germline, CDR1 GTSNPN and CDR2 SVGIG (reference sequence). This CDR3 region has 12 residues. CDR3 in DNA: TGTGCCTGGACTGTGGGGGCGACTGAAGCTTTCTTT. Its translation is CAWTVGATEAFF.

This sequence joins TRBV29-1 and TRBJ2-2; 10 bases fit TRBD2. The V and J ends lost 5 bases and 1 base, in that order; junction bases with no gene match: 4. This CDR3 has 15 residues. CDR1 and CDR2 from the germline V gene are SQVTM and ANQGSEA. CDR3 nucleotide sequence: TGCAGCGTTAGCGGACTAGCGGTGAACACCGGGGAGCTGTTTTTT. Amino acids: CSVSGLAVNTGELFF.

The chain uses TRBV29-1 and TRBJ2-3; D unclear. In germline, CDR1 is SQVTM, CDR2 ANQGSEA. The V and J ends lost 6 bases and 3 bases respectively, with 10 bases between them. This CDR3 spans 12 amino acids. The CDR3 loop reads CSVSPPTDTQYF. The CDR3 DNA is TGCAGCGTCTCGCCCCCTACAGATACGCAGTATTTT.

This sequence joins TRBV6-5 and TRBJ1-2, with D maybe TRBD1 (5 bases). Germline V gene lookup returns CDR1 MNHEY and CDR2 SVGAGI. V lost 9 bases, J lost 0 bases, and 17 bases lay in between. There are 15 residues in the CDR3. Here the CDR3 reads CASFTPAGSNYGYTF. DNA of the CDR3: TGTGCCAGTTTCACGCCAGCAGGGTCTAACTATGGCTACACCTTC.

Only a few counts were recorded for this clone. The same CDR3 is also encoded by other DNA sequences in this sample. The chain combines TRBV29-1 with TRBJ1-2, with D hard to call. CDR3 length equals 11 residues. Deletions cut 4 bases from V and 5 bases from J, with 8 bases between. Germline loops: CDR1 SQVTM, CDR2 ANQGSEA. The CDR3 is CSVAGGYGYTF. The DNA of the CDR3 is TGCAGCGTTGCAGGCGGTTATGGCTACACCTTC.

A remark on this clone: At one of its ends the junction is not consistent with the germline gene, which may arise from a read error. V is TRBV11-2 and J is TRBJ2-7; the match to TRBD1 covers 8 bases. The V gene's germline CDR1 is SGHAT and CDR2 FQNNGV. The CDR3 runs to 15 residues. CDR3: CASSLEGTGAYEQYF. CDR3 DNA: TGTGCCAGCAGCCTAGAGGGGACAGGAGCCTACGAGCAGTACTTC.

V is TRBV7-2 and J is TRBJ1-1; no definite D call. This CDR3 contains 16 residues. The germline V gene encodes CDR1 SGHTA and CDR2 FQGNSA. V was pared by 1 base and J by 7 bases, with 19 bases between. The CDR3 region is CASSLGSGLRSGEAFF. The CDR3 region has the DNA TGTGCCAGCAGCTTAGGATCCGGGCTTCGTTCGGGTGAAGCTTTCTTT.

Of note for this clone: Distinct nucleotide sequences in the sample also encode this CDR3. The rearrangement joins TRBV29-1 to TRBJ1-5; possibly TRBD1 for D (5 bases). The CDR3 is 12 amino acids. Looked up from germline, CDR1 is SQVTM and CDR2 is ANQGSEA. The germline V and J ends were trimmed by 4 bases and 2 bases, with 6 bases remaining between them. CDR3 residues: CSVGGGNQPQHF. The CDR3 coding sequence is TGCAGCGTTGGGGGGGGCAATCAGCCCCAGCATTTT.

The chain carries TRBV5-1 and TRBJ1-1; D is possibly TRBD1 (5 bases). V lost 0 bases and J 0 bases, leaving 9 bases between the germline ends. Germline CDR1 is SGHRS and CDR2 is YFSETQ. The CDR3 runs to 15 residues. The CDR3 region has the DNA TGCGCCAGCAGCTTGGCCGGGACGTTGAACACTGAAGCTTTCTTT. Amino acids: CASSLAGTLNTEAFF. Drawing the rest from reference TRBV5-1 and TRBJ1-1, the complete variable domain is KAGVTQTPRYLIKTRGQQVTLSCSPISGHRSVSWYQQTPGQGLQFLFEYFSETQRNKGNFPGRFSGRQFSNSRSEMNVSTLELGDSALYLCASSLAGTLNTEAFFGQGTRLTVV.

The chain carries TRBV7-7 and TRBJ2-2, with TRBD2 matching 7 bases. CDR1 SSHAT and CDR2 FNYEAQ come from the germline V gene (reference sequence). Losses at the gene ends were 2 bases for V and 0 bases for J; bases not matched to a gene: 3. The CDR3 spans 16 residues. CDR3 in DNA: TGTGCCAGCAGCTTATCCGGGACTACGAACACCGGGGAGCTGTTTTTT. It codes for CASSLSGTTNTGELFF.

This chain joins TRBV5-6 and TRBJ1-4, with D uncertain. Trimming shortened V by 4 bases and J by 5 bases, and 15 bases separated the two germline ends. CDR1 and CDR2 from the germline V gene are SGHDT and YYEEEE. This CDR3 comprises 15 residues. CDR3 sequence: CASSRIDPKNEKLFF. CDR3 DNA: TGTGCCAGCAGCCGGATCGACCCAAAAAATGAAAAACTGTTTTTT. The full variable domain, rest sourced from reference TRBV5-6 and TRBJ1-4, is DAGVTQSPTHLIKTRGQQVTLRCSPKSGHDTVSWYQQALGQGPQFIFQYYEEEERQRGNFPDRFSGHQFPNYSSELNVNALLLGDSALYLCASSRIDPKNEKLFFGSGTQLSVL.

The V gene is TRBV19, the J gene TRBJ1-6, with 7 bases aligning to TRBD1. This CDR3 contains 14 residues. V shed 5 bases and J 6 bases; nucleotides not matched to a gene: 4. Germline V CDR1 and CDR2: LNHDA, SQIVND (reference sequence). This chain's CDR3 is CASSPQGGNSPLHF. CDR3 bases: TGTGCCAGTAGTCCCCAGGGGGGTAATTCACCCCTCCACTTT.

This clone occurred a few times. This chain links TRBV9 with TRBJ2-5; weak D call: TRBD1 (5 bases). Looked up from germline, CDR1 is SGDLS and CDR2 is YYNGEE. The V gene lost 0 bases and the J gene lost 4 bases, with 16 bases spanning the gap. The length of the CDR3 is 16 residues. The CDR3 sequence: CASSVASGQTRETQYF. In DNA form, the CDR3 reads TGTGCCAGCAGCGTAGCCTCCGGACAAACCCGAGAGACCCAGTACTTC.

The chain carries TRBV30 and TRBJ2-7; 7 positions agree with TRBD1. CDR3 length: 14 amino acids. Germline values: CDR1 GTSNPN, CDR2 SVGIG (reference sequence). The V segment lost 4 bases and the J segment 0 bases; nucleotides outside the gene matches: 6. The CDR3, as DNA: TGTGCCTGGAAAGGGGGCCCCAGCTCCTACGAGCAGTACTTC. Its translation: CAWKGGPSSYEQYF.

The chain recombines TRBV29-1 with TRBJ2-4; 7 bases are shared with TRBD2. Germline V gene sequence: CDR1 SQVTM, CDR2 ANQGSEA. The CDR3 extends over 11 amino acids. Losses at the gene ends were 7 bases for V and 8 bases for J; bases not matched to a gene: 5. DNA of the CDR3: TGCAGCGCTGAGGGGAGGGACATTCAGTACTTC. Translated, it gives CSAEGRDIQYF. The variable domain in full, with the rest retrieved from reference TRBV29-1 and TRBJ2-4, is SAVISQKPSRDICQRGTSLTIQCQVDSQVTMMFWYRQQPGQSLTLIATANQGSEATYESGFVIDKFPISRPNLTFSTLTVSNMSPEDSSIYLCSAEGRDIQYFGAGTRLSVL.

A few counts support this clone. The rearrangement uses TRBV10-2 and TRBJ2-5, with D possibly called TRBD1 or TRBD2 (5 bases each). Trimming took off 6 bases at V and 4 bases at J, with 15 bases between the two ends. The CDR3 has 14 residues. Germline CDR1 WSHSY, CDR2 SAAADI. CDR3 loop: CASRPGPAPETQYF. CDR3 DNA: TGCGCCAGCAGGCCGGGACCGGCCCCAGAGACCCAGTACTTC.

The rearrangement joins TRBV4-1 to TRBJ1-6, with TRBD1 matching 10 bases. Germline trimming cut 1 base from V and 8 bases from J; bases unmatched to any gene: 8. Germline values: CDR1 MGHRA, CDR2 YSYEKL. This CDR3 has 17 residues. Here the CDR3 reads CASSQVLWTGGDSPLHF. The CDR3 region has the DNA TGCGCCAGCAGCCAAGTTCTCTGGACAGGGGGAGATTCACCCCTCCACTTT.

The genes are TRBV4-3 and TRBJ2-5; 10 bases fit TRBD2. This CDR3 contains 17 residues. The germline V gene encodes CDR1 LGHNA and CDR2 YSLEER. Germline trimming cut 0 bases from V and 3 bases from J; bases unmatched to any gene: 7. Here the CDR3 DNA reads TGCGCCAGCAGCCAAGAGATAGGGACTAGCGTGAAAGAGACCCAGTACTTC. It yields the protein CASSQEIGTSVKETQYF.

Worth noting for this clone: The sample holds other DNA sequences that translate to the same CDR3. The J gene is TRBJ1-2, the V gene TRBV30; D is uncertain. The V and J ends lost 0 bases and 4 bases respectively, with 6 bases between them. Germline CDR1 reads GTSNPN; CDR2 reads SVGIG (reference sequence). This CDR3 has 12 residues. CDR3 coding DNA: TGTGCCTGGAGTGTACGAGCCTATGGCTACACCTTC. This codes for CAWSVRAYGYTF. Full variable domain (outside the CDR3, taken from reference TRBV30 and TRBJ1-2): SQTIHQWPATLVQPVGSPLSLECTVEGTSNPNLYWYRQAAGRGLQLLFYSVGIGQISSEVPQNLSASRPQDRQFILSSKKLLLSDSGFYLCAWSVRAYGYTFGSGTRLTVV.

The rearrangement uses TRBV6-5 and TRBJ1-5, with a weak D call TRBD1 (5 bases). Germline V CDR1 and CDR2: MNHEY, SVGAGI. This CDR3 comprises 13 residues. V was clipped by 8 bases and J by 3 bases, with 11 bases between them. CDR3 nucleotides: TGTGCCAGCCAGGGAGGCGACAATCAGCCCCAGCATTTT. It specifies CASQGGDNQPQHF.

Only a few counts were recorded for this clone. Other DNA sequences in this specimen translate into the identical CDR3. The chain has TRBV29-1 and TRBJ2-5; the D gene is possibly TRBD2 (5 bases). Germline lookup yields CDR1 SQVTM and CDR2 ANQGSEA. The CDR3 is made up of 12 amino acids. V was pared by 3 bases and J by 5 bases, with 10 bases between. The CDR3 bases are TGCAGCGTTGACCGGGGTCGGGAGACCCAGTACTTC. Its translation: CSVDRGRETQYF.

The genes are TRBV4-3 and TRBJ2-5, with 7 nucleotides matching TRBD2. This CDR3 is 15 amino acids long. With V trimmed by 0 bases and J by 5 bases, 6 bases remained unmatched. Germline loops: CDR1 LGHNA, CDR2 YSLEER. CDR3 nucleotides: TGCGCCAGCAGCCAAGAAGAGCGACTAGCCGAGACCCAGTACTTC. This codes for CASSQEERLAETQYF.

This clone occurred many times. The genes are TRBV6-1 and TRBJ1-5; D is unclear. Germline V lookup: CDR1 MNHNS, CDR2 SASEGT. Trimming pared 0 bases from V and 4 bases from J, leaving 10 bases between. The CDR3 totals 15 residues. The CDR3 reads CASSEAGQQNQPQHF. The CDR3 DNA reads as TGTGCCAGCAGTGAAGCGGGCCAGCAAAATCAGCCCCAGCATTTT.

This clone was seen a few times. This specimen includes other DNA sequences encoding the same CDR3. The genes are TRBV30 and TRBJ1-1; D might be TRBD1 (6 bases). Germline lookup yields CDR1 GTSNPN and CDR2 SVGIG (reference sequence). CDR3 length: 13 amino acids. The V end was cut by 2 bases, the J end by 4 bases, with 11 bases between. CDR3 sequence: CAWSLQGVTEAFF. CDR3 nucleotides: TGTGCCTGGAGTCTACAGGGAGTCACTGAAGCTTTCTTT.

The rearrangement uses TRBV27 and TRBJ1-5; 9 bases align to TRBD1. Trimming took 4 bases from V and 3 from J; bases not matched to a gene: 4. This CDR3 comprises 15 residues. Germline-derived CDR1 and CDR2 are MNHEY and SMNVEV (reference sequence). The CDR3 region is CASSSRTGDNQPQHF. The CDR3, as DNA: TGTGCCAGCAGTTCCCGGACAGGGGACAATCAGCCCCAGCATTTT.